This record concerns one TCR beta chain sequence. Its antigen is still unknown. Regions amplified from RNA transcripts were the TCR beta CDR3 regions. Using the HTBI primer set, a first-round RT-PCR was run on the TCR CDR3. TCRdb reprocessed the multiplex PCR reads via MiXCR and lists one record per CDR3 protein. The sample contains about 400,000 distinct CDR3 sequences, 14% to 15% of which appear only once. This CDR3 has 15 residues. Germline V CDR1 and CDR2: SGHRS, YFSETQ. The germline V and J ends were trimmed by 2 bases and 0 bases, with 12 bases remaining between them. Hyperthyroidism, newly diagnosed and lasting under 2 months, affected patients aged 18 to 65. PBMCs were derived from 7.5 to 10 ml fresh peripheral blood. This sample was included in a study of T cells in Graves' hyperthyroidism and ophthalmopathy. Study-level findings and limits: The majority of expanded thyroid clonotypes above 0.001 also appeared in blood. In validation, the model predicted ophthalmopathy. These predictions came a median about 6 months before onset.

Sequencing was done on a sample of blood. J is TRBJ2-7 and V is TRBV5-1; TRBD1 is a possible D gene (5 bases). The sequence derives from a woman younger than 45 with Graves' hyperthyroidism. In DNA form, the CDR3 reads TGCGCCAGCAGCTTAGGGGTGGCAAGCTCCTACGAGCAGTACTTC. Amino acids: CASSLGVASSYEQYF.